This T cell receptor beta chain was obtained from a study of cytomegalovirus exposure and HLA in healthy donors. General study findings and limits: Earlier analysis looked at TCR beta V segments, and most were productive about 90% or about 30% of the time.

Looked up from germline, CDR1 is MDHEN and CDR2 is SYDVKM. This CDR3 is 16 amino acids long. V was pared by 6 bases and J by 1 base, with 18 bases between. The PCR had 60 Vbeta and 13 Jbeta primers. The method was immunoSEQ multiplex PCR; TCRdb's version includes in-frame clones alone and lacks a portion of them. Seen here are around 140,000 clones, 75% to 85% observed once, and the top ten hold 1.5% to 2%. Worth noting for this clone: Its antigen is unidentified.

Specimen: PBMCs. V and J are TRBV28 and TRBJ1-2, with D maybe TRBD1 (5 bases). The clonotype comes from a female donor in good health and CMV-seropositive. The CDR3 nucleotides are TGTGCCAGCAGACACCCGGCAGGGCGAGATAACTATGGCTACACCTTC. Amino acids: CASRHPAGRDNYGYTF.